The T cell receptor beta chain under discussion was sequenced for a study of blood T cell repertoires in COVID-19. Some clones are missing from TCRdb's copy, which holds only in-frame ones; the method was immunoSEQ multiplex PCR. Altogether under 350,000 clones are present, under 90% being singletons, with the ten largest covering about 1.8%. The V and J ends lost 7 bases and 1 base respectively, with 10 bases between them. The CDR3 consists of 13 residues. Germline V gene lookup returns CDR1 LGHDT and CDR2 YNNKEL (reference sequence). Each participant's cohort was designated according to participant-reported clinical history.

This sequence originates from a woman between 40 and 55 years old who had recovered from COVID-19. The sequenced sample consisted of PBMCs or T cells enriched from blood (not recorded which). V gene TRBV3-1 (or the pseudogene TRBV3-2) combines with J gene TRBJ2-5; TRBD2 might be the D (6 bases). In nucleotides, the CDR3 is TGTGCCAGCACCTGGGACTCCCAAGAGACCCAGTACTTC. Its translation is CASTWDSQETQYF.